A selection of T cell receptor beta chains follows, all from one sample in a study of radiotherapy plus CTLA-4 blockade in lung cancer. Libraries were prepared by immunoSEQ multiplex PCR; TCRdb keeps only in-frame clonotypes and omits some of them. The sample consists of roughly 80,000 clones, roughly 80% of them appearing once. Sample: peripheral blood, taken from a patient treated with radiotherapy plus ipilimumab. These receptors came from a human donor with non-small cell lung cancer whose response to radiotherapy plus ipilimumab could not be evaluated. CDR3s include the opening cysteine and the closing phenylalanine or tryptophan. Fields, in order: V gene, J gene, D gene, CDR3 protein. D genes are given only for firm matches.

V gene: TRBV4-1
J gene: TRBJ1-2
D gene: TRBD1
CDR3 protein: CASSTRQGVQNYGYTF

V gene: TRBV28
J gene: TRBJ2-7
D gene: TRBD1
CDR3 protein: CASTASETGGLEQYF

V gene: TRBV29-1
J gene: TRBJ2-7
D gene: .
CDR3 protein: CSANKGGAGEQYF

V gene: TRBV30
J gene: TRBJ1-2
D gene: .
CDR3 protein: CAWSVQEGRYTF

V gene: TRBV4-2
J gene: TRBJ1-6
D gene: .
CDR3 protein: CASSQDFSRDYNSPLHF

V gene: TRBV2
J gene: TRBJ2-2
D gene: TRBD2
CDR3 protein: CASSEGWLAGSTGELFF

V gene: TRBV5-4
J gene: TRBJ1-5
D gene: TRBD1
CDR3 protein: CASSPGTGSNQPQHF

V gene: TRBV4-1
J gene: TRBJ1-4
D gene: .
CDR3 protein: CASSTPGGEKLFF

V gene: TRBV27
J gene: TRBJ1-1
D gene: .
CDR3 protein: CASSFSVIFLDTEAFF

V gene: TRBV2
J gene: TRBJ1-6
D gene: TRBD1
CDR3 protein: CASSNRGGSPLHF

V gene: TRBV28
J gene: TRBJ1-2
D gene: .
CDR3 protein: CASSFEQGANYGYTF

V gene: TRBV4-1
J gene: TRBJ2-3
D gene: TRBD2
CDR3 protein: CASSQLAGGTTDTQYF

V gene: TRBV19
J gene: TRBJ1-2
D gene: TRBD1
CDR3 protein: CASSTGTGGGYGYTF

V gene: TRBV9
J gene: TRBJ2-3
D gene: .
CDR3 protein: CASSVGVGATDTQYF

V gene: TRBV4-3
J gene: TRBJ2-3
D gene: TRBD2
CDR3 protein: CASSQEVAGRSHTDTQYF

V gene: TRBV7-6
J gene: TRBJ1-2
D gene: .
CDR3 protein: CASSSARGSGYTF

V gene: TRBV6-5
J gene: TRBJ1-6
D gene: .
CDR3 protein: CASGRDSPLHF

V gene: TRBV7-9
J gene: TRBJ2-7
D gene: .
CDR3 protein: CASSLDPWAGPYEQYF

V gene: TRBV18
J gene: TRBJ1-6
D gene: .
CDR3 protein: CASSPDQGISPLHF

V gene: TRBV6-6
J gene: TRBJ1-2
D gene: .
CDR3 protein: CASSYSGVYGYTF

V gene: TRBV19
J gene: TRBJ1-4
D gene: .
CDR3 protein: CASSISLTPSAKLFF

V gene: TRBV7-2
J gene: TRBJ2-1
D gene: .
CDR3 protein: CASSPKRTIRYNEQFF

V gene: TRBV5-1
J gene: TRBJ1-1
D gene: .
CDR3 protein: CASSLELVSGVDTEAFF

V gene: TRBV19
J gene: TRBJ1-2
D gene: .
CDR3 protein: CASSRDIWNGYTF

V gene: TRBV9
J gene: TRBJ1-6
D gene: .
CDR3 protein: CASSVDQASSPLHF

V gene: TRBV5-1
J gene: TRBJ1-1
D gene: TRBD1
CDR3 protein: CASSFTGVNTEAFF

V gene: TRBV4-2
J gene: TRBJ2-6
D gene: .
CDR3 protein: CASSQDFAGALPGANVLTF

V gene: TRBV28
J gene: TRBJ1-2
D gene: .
CDR3 protein: CASSLGQPNYGYTF

V gene: TRBV9
J gene: TRBJ2-2
D gene: TRBD1
CDR3 protein: CASSDPLDGTGGLRSTGELFF

V gene: TRBV5-1
J gene: TRBJ2-5
D gene: .
CDR3 protein: CASSAEGETQYF

V gene: TRBV1
J gene: TRBJ2-2
D gene: .
CDR3 protein: CTSSLCPPPGGELFF

V gene: TRBV18
J gene: TRBJ2-3
D gene: TRBD2
CDR3 protein: CASSPAAGGLGIADTQYF